Each of the 14 T cell receptor beta chains below was sequenced from the same sample in a study of T cell responses to AZD1222 COVID-19 vaccine. Repertoires were generated with immunoSEQ multiplex PCR, while TCRdb's copy carries only in-frame clones and drops some. This table has tens of thousands of clones, 85% to 90% appearing once. Source: peripheral blood, taken 28 days after the second AZD1222 dose. The receptors shown here come from an adult who received the AZD1222 COVID-19 vaccine.

The chain has TRBV15 and TRBJ1-2; D is ambiguous. The CDR3 has 17 amino acids. V was trimmed by 0 bases and J by 0 bases, leaving 14 bases between them. Germline CDR1 is LNHNV and CDR2 is YYDKDF (reference sequence). CDR3 nucleotides: TGTGCCACCAGCAGAGATCTCGCGTCGCCTACTAACTATGGCTACACCTTC. This encodes CATSRDLASPTNYGYTF.

CDR3 amino acids: CASSGGTSGRTATGELFF. CDR3 nucleotides: TGTGCCAGTAGTGGGGGGACTAGCGGGAGGACGGCCACCGGGGAGCTGTTTTTT. The V and J genes are TRBV19 and TRBJ2-2, with TRBD2 identical over 15 bases. The germline V gene has CDR1 LNHDA and CDR2 SQIVND (reference sequence). This CDR3 is built from 18 residues. Germline trimming cut 5 bases from V and 4 bases from J; bases unmatched to any gene: 8.

The V gene is TRBV25-1, the J gene TRBJ1-2; D is unresolved. CDR3 length equals 14 residues. V was trimmed by 6 bases and J by 2 bases, leaving 13 bases between them. Looked up from germline, CDR1 is MGHDK and CDR2 is SYGVNS. The CDR3 nucleotides are TGTGCCAGCAGCCTCCGGACGGCCAACTATGGCTACACCTTC. Translation gives CASSLRTANYGYTF.

This clone occurred once. The chain carries TRBV9 and TRBJ2-3; TRBD2 aligns across 10 bases. Germline CDR1 is SGDLS and CDR2 is YYNGEE. This CDR3 is 16 amino acids long. The J segment lost 2 bases and the V segment lost 4 bases, leaving 7 bases of the junction unmatched. CDR3 sequence reads: CASSPILAGATDTQYF. DNA for the CDR3: TGTGCCAGCAGCCCAATCCTAGCGGGGGCCACAGATACGCAGTATTTT.

The chain joins TRBV6-5 to TRBJ1-2, with D perhaps matching TRBD1 (5 bases). The CDR3 spans 14 residues. The V end lost 6 bases, the J end lost 6 bases, and 17 bases lay between the germline ends. The germline V gene has CDR1 MNHEY and CDR2 SVGAGI. The DNA for the CDR3 is TGTGCCAGCAGCGCCCTGGCAGGGATGGATGGCTACACCTTC. It yields the protein CASSALAGMDGYTF.

This chain links TRBV19 with TRBJ1-1, with D perhaps matching TRBD1 (5 bases). V gave up 5 bases and J gave up 8 bases, with 18 bases separating them. The CDR3 is 14 amino acids. Germline values: CDR1 LNHDA, CDR2 SQIVND (reference sequence). The CDR3 here is CASSAHYLGVEAFF. The CDR3, as DNA: TGTGCCAGTAGTGCCCACTACCTAGGGGTGGAAGCTTTCTTT.

The chain has TRBV6-1 and TRBJ1-2; 10 positions agree with TRBD1. V lost 2 bases and J lost 5; bases outside the gene matches: 8. The CDR3 is 16 residues long. Per the germline V gene, CDR1 is MNHNS and CDR2 is SASEGT. In DNA, the CDR3 is TGTGCCAGCAGTGAAAAGGGGGACAGGGGAGGGTATGGCTACACCTTC. Translating it yields CASSEKGDRGGYGYTF.

This chain links TRBV5-4 with TRBJ2-1; 9 nucleotides line up with TRBD1. Germline V gene sequence: CDR1 SGHNT, CDR2 YYREEE (reference sequence). Germline trimming cut 2 bases from V and 5 bases from J; bases unmatched to any gene: 5. This CDR3 has 15 amino acids. CDR3 residues: CASSLQGAVNNEQFF. CDR3 coding DNA: TGTGCCAGCAGCTTACAGGGGGCAGTTAACAATGAGCAGTTCTTC.

This clone appeared once. The chain carries TRBV3-1 (or the pseudogene TRBV3-2) and TRBJ2-3; a weak D match, TRBD2 (5 bases). The germline gives CDR1 LGHDT, CDR2 YNNKEL (reference sequence). This CDR3 region has 16 residues. The V gene lost 1 base and the J gene lost 1 base, with 12 bases spanning the gap. CDR3 DNA: TGTGCCAGCAGCCAAGGGCTTCCCGGGGGCACAGATACGCAGTATTTT. Its translation: CASSQGLPGGTDTQYF.

The chain's CDR3 is CASSEGQGSNYGYTF. The CDR3 DNA follows: TGTGCCAGCAGTGAAGGGCAGGGGAGTAACTATGGCTACACCTTC. The J gene is TRBJ1-2, the V gene TRBV6-1; maybe TRBD1 (6 bases). Germline V gene lookup returns CDR1 MNHNS and CDR2 SASEGT. The CDR3 has 15 amino acids. Trimming removed 1 base at V and 1 base at J, with 10 bases between.

In its sample, this clone was seen once. The J gene is TRBJ1-6, the V gene TRBV5-6; D is unclear. With 5 bases removed from V and 6 bases from J, the gap between germline ends came to 12 bases. The length of the CDR3 is 14 residues. The V gene's germline CDR1 is SGHDT and CDR2 YYEEEE. In nucleotides, the CDR3 is TGTGCCAGCAGTTCCGGACGGCCTAATTCACCCCTCCACTTT. Its translation: CASSSGRPNSPLHF.

The chain combines TRBV18 with TRBJ2-5; D gene unclear. V dropped 2 bases and J dropped 3 bases, with 4 bases sitting between them. The CDR3 is made up of 12 amino acids. Germline CDR1 reads KGHSH; CDR2 reads LQKENI. The CDR3 DNA sequence: TGTGCCAGCTCACCAATGAAAGAGACCCAGTACTTC. Translated: CASSPMKETQYF.

The chain uses TRBV3-1 (or the pseudogene TRBV3-2) and TRBJ2-7; unclear D gene. The CDR3 runs to 12 residues. The germline V and J ends were trimmed by 3 bases and 2 bases, with 5 bases remaining between them. Germline loops: CDR1 LGHDT, CDR2 YNNKEL (reference sequence). The DNA of the CDR3 is TGTGCCAGCAGCCATGATACCTACGAGCAGTACTTC. It yields the protein CASSHDTYEQYF.

The chain is built from TRBV18 and TRBJ2-3, with D possibly matching TRBD2 (7 bases). Per the germline V gene, CDR1 is KGHSH and CDR2 is LQKENI. With 4 bases removed from V and 0 bases from J, the gap between germline ends came to 8 bases. The CDR3 length is 14 residues. CDR3 residues: CASSQGGSTDTQYF. CDR3 sequence (DNA): TGTGCCAGCTCACAGGGGGGGAGCACAGATACGCAGTATTTT.